Shown below are 13 T cell receptor beta chains from a single sample sequenced in a study of a mutant IDH1 vaccine in newly diagnosed glioma. Measured with immunoSEQ multiplex PCR; TCRdb has only the in-frame clones, and not every one. The data show 30,000 to 35,000 clones, with roughly 87% seen just once and about 2.2% held by the top ten. Stated time point: week 47, end of study. All doses held 300 ug of mutant IDH1 20-mer peptide, with topical imiquimod. These receptors have no identified antigens. The sample was PBMCs, taken from a glioma patient whose treatment included an IDH1 peptide vaccine. These receptors all stem from a man aged 40-49 years with glioma.

The rearrangement uses TRBV4-1 and TRBJ2-3; the D is unclear. This CDR3 spans 12 amino acids. V gave up 0 bases and J gave up 3 bases, with 1 base separating them. CDR1 and CDR2 from the germline V gene are MGHRA and YSYEKL. As DNA, the CDR3 is TGCGCCAGCAGCCAAGAAACAGATACGCAGTATTTT. Its translation is CASSQETDTQYF.

The chain carries TRBV11-2 and TRBJ1-1; D possibly corresponds to TRBD1 (5 bases). In germline, CDR1 is SGHAT, CDR2 FQNNGV. Trimming removed 5 bases at V and 1 base at J, with 17 bases between. This CDR3 region has 16 residues. The CDR3 is CASSLSGTVSNTEAFF. The DNA of the CDR3 is TGTGCCAGCAGCCTCTCCGGGACGGTATCGAACACTGAAGCTTTCTTT. Variable domain in full (rest from reference TRBV11-2 and TRBJ1-1): EAGVAQSPRYKIIEKRQSVAFWCNPISGHATLYWYQQILGQGPKLLIQFQNNGVVDDSQLPKDRFSAERLKGVDSTLKIQPAKLEDSAVYLCASSLSGTVSNTEAFFGQGTRLTVV.

A single count supports this clone. The V and J genes are TRBV6-4 and TRBJ1-1; a possible D gene is TRBD1 (5 bases). The CDR3 has 15 residues. Germline CDR1 is MRHNA and CDR2 is SNTAGT. V lost 6 bases to trimming and J lost 0 bases, with 14 bases between them. CDR3 nucleotide sequence: TGTGCCAGCAGAAAGACAGTCCTTATGAACACTGAAGCTTTCTTT. It translates to CASRKTVLMNTEAFF.

The chain recombines TRBV10-1 with TRBJ2-3; D is unclear. V lost 3 bases and J 0 bases, leaving 10 bases between the germline ends. The CDR3 has 15 amino acids. Germline CDR1 and CDR2: WNHNN and SYGVQD (reference sequence). CDR3 in amino acids: CASSDRRRSTDTQYF. In nucleotides, the CDR3 is TGCGCCAGCAGTGATCGACGGCGAAGCACAGATACGCAGTATTTT.

The J gene is TRBJ1-1, the V gene TRBV15; TRBD1 agrees at 9 bases. Germline V CDR1 and CDR2: LNHNV, YYDKDF (reference sequence). V was clipped by 6 bases and J by 5 bases; unmatched bases: 10. The CDR3 spans 15 residues. The CDR3 sequence: CATSGRNRGRTEAFF. CDR3 DNA sequence: TGTGCCACCAGTGGTCGAAACAGGGGGCGAACTGAAGCTTTCTTT. Full variable domain (missing parts from reference TRBV15 and TRBJ1-1): DAMVIQNPRYQVTQFGKPVTLSCSQTLNHNVMYWYQQKSSQAPKLLFHYYDKDFNNEADTPDNFQSRRPNTSFCFLDIRSPGLGDTAMYLCATSGRNRGRTEAFFGQGTRLTVV.

This chain uses TRBV6-5 with TRBJ1-3; perhaps TRBD1 as D (5 bases). Trimming removed 4 bases from V and 2 bases from J, with 12 bases in between. This CDR3 is 15 amino acids long. Per the germline V gene, CDR1 is MNHEY and CDR2 is SVGAGI. CDR3 loop: CASSSPTVPGNTIYF. The CDR3 coding sequence is TGTGCCAGCAGTTCCCCGACAGTTCCTGGAAACACCATATATTTT.

The chain joins TRBV30 to TRBJ1-3, with TRBD1 identical over 8 bases. This CDR3 contains 16 residues. V lost 6 bases to trimming and J lost 4 bases; unmatched junction nucleotides: 14. Looked up from germline, CDR1 is GTSNPN and CDR2 is SVGIG (reference sequence). The CDR3 region is CACSTHRTGRGNTIYF. In nucleotides, the CDR3 is TGTGCCTGCAGCACGCACAGGACAGGGAGAGGAAACACCATATATTTT.

The V gene is TRBV4-1, the J gene TRBJ2-1; D tentatively fits TRBD1 or TRBD2 (6 bases each). Germline-derived CDR1 and CDR2 are MGHRA and YSYEKL. CDR3 length: 16 amino acids. Deletions cut 6 bases from V and 10 bases from J, with 25 bases between. The CDR3 sequence: CASRGILGRGHREQFF. The CDR3, as DNA: TGCGCCAGCAGGGGAATACTAGGACGGGGGCATCGGGAGCAGTTCTTC.

V usage is TRBV5-8 and J usage is TRBJ1-5, with 7 bases lining up with TRBD1. CDR3 length: 15 residues. The junction had 4 bases not matched to a gene; V was cut back by 0 bases and J by 4 bases. In germline, CDR1 is SGHTS, CDR2 YDEGEE. The DNA for the CDR3 is TGTGCCAGCAGCTTGGGGGACAGACAGAATCAGCCCCAGCATTTT. Its translation: CASSLGDRQNQPQHF.

The chain couples TRBV5-4 to TRBJ2-1, with 10 bases identical to TRBD1. The CDR3 consists of 17 residues. Trimming removed 4 bases from V and 1 base from J; junction bases left unmatched: 8. Per the germline V gene, CDR1 is SGHNT and CDR2 is YYREEE (reference sequence). The CDR3 region is CASSNPDRGISYNEQFF. The CDR3 DNA reads TGTGCCAGCAGCAACCCGGACAGGGGGATATCCTACAATGAGCAGTTCTTC. Looking up the rest from reference TRBV5-4 and TRBJ2-1 gives the full variable domain: ETGVTQSPTHLIKTRGQQVTLRCSSQSGHNTVSWYQQALGQGPQFIFQYYREEENGRGNFPPRFSGLQFPNYSSELNVNALELDDSALYLCASSNPDRGISYNEQFFGPGTRLTVL.

The rearrangement uses TRBV5-4 and TRBJ1-2; unclear D gene. V was clipped by 4 bases and J by 4 bases, with 17 bases between them. Per germline, CDR1 SGHNT and CDR2 YYREEE (reference sequence). This CDR3 spans 15 amino acids. CDR3 region: CASSLGPSGSYGYTF. The CDR3 DNA reads TGTGCCAGCAGCCTCGGACCTTCCGGGAGCTATGGCTACACCTTC.

The V call is TRBV2, the J call TRBJ2-5; D gene uncertain. Trimming stripped 7 bases from V and 5 bases from J, with 8 bases between. CDR3 size: 11 residues. In germline, CDR1 is SNHLY, CDR2 FYNNEI. The CDR3 bases are TGTGCCAGCAAGCTTTCGGAGACCCAGTACTTC. Encoded protein: CASKLSETQYF.

The rearrangement links TRBV29-1 to TRBJ2-7; 7 bases fit TRBD1. The CDR3 runs to 14 residues. The V gene end was trimmed by 1 base and the J gene end by 0 bases; junction bases not matched to a gene: 3. Looked up from germline, CDR1 is SQVTM and CDR2 is ANQGSEA. The CDR3 is CSVEGQGSSYEQYF. Written as DNA, the CDR3 is TGCAGCGTTGAAGGACAGGGTAGCTCCTACGAGCAGTACTTC.